Presented here are 10 T cell receptor beta chains from one specimen sequenced in a study of OX40 agonist ivuxolimab in advanced cancers. Produced via immunoSEQ multiplex PCR; TCRdb's table is partial and in-frame only. The sample yields 60,000 or so clones, around 90% seen once. The source was CD4+ or CD8+ T cells sorted from blood, collected in a trial of the OX40 agonist ivuxolimab. These receptors all come from an adult with an advanced solid tumor such as melanoma, head and neck, liver or kidney cancer.

The gene calls are TRBV30 and TRBJ1-1, with D maybe TRBD1 (5 bases). The CDR3 spans 15 residues. The V and J ends lost 3 bases and 0 bases respectively, with 14 bases between them. The germline V gene has CDR1 GTSNPN and CDR2 SVGIG (reference sequence). The CDR3 nucleotides are TGTGCCTGGAGAAGGGGTATCCTCATGAACACTGAAGCTTTCTTT. Its translation: CAWRRGILMNTEAFF.

This rearrangement joins TRBV7-6 to TRBJ2-2, with D possibly TRBD1 on 6 matching bases. V dropped 2 bases and J dropped 4 bases, with 14 bases sitting between them. The V gene's germline CDR1 is SGHVS and CDR2 FNYEAQ. The CDR3 contains 16 residues. For the CDR3, the DNA is TGTGCCAGCAGCTTATTGACCGCAGGGGCCACCGGGGAGCTGTTTTTT. Amino acids: CASSLLTAGATGELFF.

V and J are TRBV6-5 and TRBJ1-1, with a tentative D call TRBD1 (6 bases). Germline loops: CDR1 MNHEY, CDR2 SVGAGI. The CDR3 is made up of 15 amino acids. V was shortened by 5 bases and J by 3 bases, with 16 bases between the two germline ends. Written as DNA, the CDR3 is TGTGCCAGCAGTCTTGCAGGGGCAAGGGACACTGAAGCTTTCTTT. Translated: CASSLAGARDTEAFF.

This sequence joins TRBV28 and TRBJ1-2; D remains unclear. Trimming cost V 6 bases and J 7 bases, with 9 bases left between them. Per the germline V gene, CDR1 is MDHEN and CDR2 is SYDVKM. The CDR3 is made up of 11 amino acids. This CDR3 is CASRRGGGYTF. As DNA, the CDR3 is TGTGCCAGCAGGAGAGGTGGTGGCTACACCTTC.

V and J are TRBV25-1 and TRBJ2-7, with D perhaps matching TRBD2 (5 bases). This CDR3 comprises 17 residues. Trimming took off 2 bases at V and 4 bases at J, with 21 bases between the two ends. In germline, CDR1 is MGHDK, CDR2 SYGVNS. The CDR3 protein is CASSEIGDYRGRYEQYF. CDR3 sequence (DNA): TGTGCCAGCAGTGAAATTGGAGACTACAGAGGGAGATACGAGCAGTACTTC.

The chain couples TRBV29-1 to TRBJ2-7; tentatively, D is TRBD2 (6 bases). Per the germline V gene, CDR1 is SQVTM and CDR2 is ANQGSEA. The CDR3 is 13 residues long. Trimming cost V 6 bases and J 2 bases, with 14 bases left between them. The CDR3 DNA reads as TGCAGCGTGGATATATCGGGGGCCTACGAGCAGTACTTC. This encodes CSVDISGAYEQYF.

To note about this clone: Other DNA sequences within the sample encode an identical CDR3. The rearrangement uses TRBV5-1 and TRBJ1-5; D is perhaps TRBD1 (6 bases). Germline V lookup: CDR1 SGHRS, CDR2 YFSETQ. V lost 2 bases and J lost 1, with 10 bases in between. CDR3 size: 15 residues. The CDR3 DNA is TGCGCCAGCAGCTTAACCGGGACAAGCAATCAGCCCCAGCATTTT. Translating gives CASSLTGTSNQPQHF.

The chain links TRBV7-6 to TRBJ1-2, with D unresolved. The germline V gene has CDR1 SGHVS and CDR2 FNYEAQ. The CDR3 runs to 13 residues. V dropped 0 bases and J dropped 4 bases, with 6 bases sitting between them. The CDR3 loop reads CASSLASAYGYTF. The CDR3, as DNA: TGTGCCAGCAGCTTAGCGAGTGCCTATGGCTACACCTTC.

The V gene is TRBV19, the J gene TRBJ1-4; D unclear. CDR3 size: 17 residues. V dropped 5 bases and J dropped 15 bases, with 31 bases sitting between them. Germline V lookup: CDR1 LNHDA, CDR2 SQIVND (reference sequence). The CDR3 DNA reads as TGTGCCAGTAGTCCCTCTTTGGCTGGCAGGACGGAGAGCGCTTTGTTTTTT. It specifies CASSPSLAGRTESALFF.

The chain carries TRBV10-3 and TRBJ2-5; D may be TRBD2 (6 bases). This CDR3 spans 13 amino acids. V was pared by 2 bases and J by 5 bases, with 9 bases between. Germline V gene lookup returns CDR1 ENHRY and CDR2 SYGVKD. The CDR3: CAISEGGGETQYF. CDR3 sequence (DNA): TGTGCCATCAGTGAGGGGGGAGGTGAGACCCAGTACTTC.